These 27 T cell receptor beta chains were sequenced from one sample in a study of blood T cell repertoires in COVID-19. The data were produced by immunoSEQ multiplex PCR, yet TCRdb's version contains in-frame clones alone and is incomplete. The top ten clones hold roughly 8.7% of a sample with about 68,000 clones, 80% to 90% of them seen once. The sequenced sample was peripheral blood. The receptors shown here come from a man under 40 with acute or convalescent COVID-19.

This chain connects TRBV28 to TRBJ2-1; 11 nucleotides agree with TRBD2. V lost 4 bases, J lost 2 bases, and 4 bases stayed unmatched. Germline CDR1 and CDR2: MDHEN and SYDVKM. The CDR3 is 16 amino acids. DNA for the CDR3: TGTGCCAGCAGTTCGTATAGCGGGAGGGCCTACAATGAGCAGTTCTTC. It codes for CASSSYSGRAYNEQFF.

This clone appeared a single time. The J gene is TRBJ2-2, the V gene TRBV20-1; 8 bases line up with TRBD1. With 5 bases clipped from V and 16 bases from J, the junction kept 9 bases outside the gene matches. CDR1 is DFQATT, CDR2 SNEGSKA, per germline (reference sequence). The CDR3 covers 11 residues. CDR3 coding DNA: TGCAGTGCTCCCGGACAGGGCGGAAAGTTTTTT. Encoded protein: CSAPGQGGKFF.

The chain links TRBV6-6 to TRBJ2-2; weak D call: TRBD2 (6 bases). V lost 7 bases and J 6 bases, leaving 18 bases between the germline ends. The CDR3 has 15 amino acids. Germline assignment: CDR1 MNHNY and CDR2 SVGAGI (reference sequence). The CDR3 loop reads CASTLWGVGSGELFF. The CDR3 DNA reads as TGTGCCAGCACCTTGTGGGGGGTTGGATCCGGGGAGCTGTTTTTT.

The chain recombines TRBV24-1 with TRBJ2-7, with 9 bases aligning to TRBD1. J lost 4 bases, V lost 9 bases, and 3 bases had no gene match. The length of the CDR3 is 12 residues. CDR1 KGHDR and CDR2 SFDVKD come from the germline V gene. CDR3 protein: CATSTGGYEQYF. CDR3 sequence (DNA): TGTGCCACCTCGACAGGGGGTTACGAGCAGTACTTC.

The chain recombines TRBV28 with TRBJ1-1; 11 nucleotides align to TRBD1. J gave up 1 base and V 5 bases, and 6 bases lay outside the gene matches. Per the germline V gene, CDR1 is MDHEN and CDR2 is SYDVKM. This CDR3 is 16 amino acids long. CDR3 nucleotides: TGTGCCAGCAGTCCCGGGACAGGGGGAACGAACACTGAAGCTTTCTTT. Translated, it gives CASSPGTGGTNTEAFF.

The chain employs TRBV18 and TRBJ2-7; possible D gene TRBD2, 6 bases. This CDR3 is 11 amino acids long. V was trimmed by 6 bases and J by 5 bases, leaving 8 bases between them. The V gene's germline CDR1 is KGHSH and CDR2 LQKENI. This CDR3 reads CASSPGDEQYF. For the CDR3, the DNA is TGTGCCAGCTCGCCGGGGGACGAGCAGTACTTC. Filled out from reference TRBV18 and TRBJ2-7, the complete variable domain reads NAGVMQNPRHLVRRRGQEARLRCSPMKGHSHVYWYRQLPEEGLKFMVYLQKENIIDESGMPKERFSAEFPKEGPSILRIQQVVRGDSAAYFCASSPGDEQYFGPGTRLTVT.

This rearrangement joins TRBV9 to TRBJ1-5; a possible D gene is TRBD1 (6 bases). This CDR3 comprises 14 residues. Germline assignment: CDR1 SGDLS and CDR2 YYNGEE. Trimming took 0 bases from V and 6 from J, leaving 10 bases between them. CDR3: CASSVDGGPQPQHF. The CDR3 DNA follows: TGTGCCAGCAGCGTAGACGGGGGGCCTCAGCCCCAGCATTTT.

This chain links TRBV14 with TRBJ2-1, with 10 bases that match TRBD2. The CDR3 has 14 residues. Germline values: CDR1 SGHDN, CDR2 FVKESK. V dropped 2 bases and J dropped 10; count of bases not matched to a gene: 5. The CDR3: CASSQWLAGDEQFF. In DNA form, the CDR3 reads TGTGCCAGCAGCCAATGGCTAGCGGGAGACGAGCAGTTCTTC.

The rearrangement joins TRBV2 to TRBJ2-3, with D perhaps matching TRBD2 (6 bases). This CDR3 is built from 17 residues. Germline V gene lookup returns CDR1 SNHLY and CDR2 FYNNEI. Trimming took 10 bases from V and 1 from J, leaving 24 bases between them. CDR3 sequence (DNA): TGTGCCACTTCCAGCTATTTGAGTAGCGGCGGCACAGATACGCAGTATTTT. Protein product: CATSSYLSSGGTDTQYF.

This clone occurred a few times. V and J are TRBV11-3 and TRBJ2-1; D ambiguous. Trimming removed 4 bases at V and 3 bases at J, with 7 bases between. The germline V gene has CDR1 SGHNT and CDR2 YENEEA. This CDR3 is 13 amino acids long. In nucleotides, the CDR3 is TGTGCCAGCAGCTCAGGCGACTACAATGAGCAGTTCTTC. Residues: CASSSGDYNEQFF.

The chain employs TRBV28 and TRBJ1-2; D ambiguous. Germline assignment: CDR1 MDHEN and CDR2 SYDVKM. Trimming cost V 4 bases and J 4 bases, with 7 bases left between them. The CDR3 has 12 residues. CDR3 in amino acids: CASSSLSYGYTF. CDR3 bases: TGTGCCAGCAGTTCCCTGAGCTATGGCTACACCTTC.

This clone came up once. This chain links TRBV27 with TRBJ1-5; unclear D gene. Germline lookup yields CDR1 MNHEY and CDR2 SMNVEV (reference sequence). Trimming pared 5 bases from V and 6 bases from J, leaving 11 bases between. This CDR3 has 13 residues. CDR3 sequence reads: CASSPRTGQPQHF. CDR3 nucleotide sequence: TGTGCCAGCAGTCCCCGGACTGGTCAGCCCCAGCATTTT.

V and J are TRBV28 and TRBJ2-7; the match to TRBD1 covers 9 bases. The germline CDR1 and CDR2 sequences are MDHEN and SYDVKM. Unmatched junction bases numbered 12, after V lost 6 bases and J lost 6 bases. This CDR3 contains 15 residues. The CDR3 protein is CASRLGQGRWSEQYF. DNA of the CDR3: TGTGCCAGCAGGCTGGGACAGGGACGTTGGAGCGAGCAGTACTTC. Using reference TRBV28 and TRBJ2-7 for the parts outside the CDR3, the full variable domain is DVKVTQSSRYLVKRTGEKVFLECVQDMDHENMFWYRQDPGLGLRLIYFSYDVKMKEKGDIPEGYSVSREKKERFSLILESASTNQTSMYLCASRLGQGRWSEQYFGPGTRLTVT.

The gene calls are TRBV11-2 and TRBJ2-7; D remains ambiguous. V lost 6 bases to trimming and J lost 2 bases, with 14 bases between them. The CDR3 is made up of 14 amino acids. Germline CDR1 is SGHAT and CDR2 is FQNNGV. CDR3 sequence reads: CASSPGSAPYEQYF. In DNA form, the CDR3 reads TGTGCCAGCAGTCCCGGGTCCGCCCCCTACGAGCAGTACTTC. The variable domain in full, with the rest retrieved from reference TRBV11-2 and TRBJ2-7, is EAGVAQSPRYKIIEKRQSVAFWCNPISGHATLYWYQQILGQGPKLLIQFQNNGVVDDSQLPKDRFSAERLKGVDSTLKIQPAKLEDSAVYLCASSPGSAPYEQYFGPGTRLTVT.

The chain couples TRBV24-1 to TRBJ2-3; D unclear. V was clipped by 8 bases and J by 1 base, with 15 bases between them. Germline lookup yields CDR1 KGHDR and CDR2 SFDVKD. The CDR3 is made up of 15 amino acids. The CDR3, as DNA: TGTGCCACCAAGTCGGCCCAGGCCGGCACAGATACGCAGTATTTT. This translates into CATKSAQAGTDTQYF.

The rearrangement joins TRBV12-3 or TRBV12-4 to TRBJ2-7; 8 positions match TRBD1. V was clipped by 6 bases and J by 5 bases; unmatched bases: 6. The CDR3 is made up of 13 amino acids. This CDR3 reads CASRWGDRNEQYF. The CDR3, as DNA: TGTGCCAGCAGGTGGGGGGACAGGAACGAGCAGTACTTC.

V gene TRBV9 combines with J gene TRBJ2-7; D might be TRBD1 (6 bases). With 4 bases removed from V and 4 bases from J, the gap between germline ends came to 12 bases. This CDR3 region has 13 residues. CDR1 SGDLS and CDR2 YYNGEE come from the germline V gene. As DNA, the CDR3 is TGTGCCAGCAGCCCAGGGACACCTTACGAGCAGTACTTC. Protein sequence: CASSPGTPYEQYF.

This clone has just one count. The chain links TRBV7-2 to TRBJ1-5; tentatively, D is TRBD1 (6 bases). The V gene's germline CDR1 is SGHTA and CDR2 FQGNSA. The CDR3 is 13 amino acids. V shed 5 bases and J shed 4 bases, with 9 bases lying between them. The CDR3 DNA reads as TGTGCCAGCAGCGCAGGGGTAAATCAGCCCCAGCATTTT. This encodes CASSAGVNQPQHF.

In nucleotides, the CDR3 is TGTGCCACCCAAACTAGCGGAGACTACGAGCAGTACTTC. Protein: CATQTSGDYEQYF. The V gene is TRBV12-3 or TRBV12-4, the J gene TRBJ2-7; 8 bases line up with TRBD2. V was pared by 10 bases and J by 3 bases, with 8 bases of the junction left unmatched. The CDR3 covers 13 residues.

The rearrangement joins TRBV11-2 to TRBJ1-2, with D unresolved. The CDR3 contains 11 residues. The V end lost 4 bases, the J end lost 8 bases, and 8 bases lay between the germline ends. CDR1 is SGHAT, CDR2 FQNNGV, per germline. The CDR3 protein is CASSSGVGYTF. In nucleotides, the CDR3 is TGTGCCAGCAGCTCCGGGGTGGGCTACACCTTC.

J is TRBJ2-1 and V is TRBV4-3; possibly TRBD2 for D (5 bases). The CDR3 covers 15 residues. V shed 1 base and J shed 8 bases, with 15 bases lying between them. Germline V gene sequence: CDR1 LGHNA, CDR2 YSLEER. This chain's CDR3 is CASSQVRGSGYEQFF. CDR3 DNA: TGCGCCAGCAGCCAAGTTCGAGGGTCTGGGTATGAGCAGTTCTTC.

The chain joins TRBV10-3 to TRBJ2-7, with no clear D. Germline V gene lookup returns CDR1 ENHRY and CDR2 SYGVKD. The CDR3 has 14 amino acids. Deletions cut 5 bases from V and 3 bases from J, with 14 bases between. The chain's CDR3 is CAISSSETSYEQYF. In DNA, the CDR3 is TGTGCCATCAGTTCCTCGGAGACCAGCTACGAGCAGTACTTC.

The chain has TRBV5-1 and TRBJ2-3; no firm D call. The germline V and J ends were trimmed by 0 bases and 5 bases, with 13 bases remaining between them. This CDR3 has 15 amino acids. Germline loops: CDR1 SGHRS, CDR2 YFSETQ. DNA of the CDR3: TGCGCCAGCAGCTTGGCCTCAACGCCCGGAGATACGCAGTATTTT. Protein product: CASSLASTPGDTQYF.

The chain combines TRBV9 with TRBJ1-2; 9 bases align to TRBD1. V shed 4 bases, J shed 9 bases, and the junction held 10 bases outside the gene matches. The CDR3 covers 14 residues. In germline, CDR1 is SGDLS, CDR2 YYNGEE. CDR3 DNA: TGTGCCAGCAGCCCATTGGGGACAGGGCCCAGCTACACCTTC. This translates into CASSPLGTGPSYTF.

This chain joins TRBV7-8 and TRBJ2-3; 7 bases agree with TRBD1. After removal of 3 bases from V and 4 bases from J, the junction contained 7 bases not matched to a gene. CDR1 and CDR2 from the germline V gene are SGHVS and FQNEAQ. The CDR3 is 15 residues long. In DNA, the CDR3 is TGTGCCAGCAGCTTCAGACAGGGCGGTCCAGATACGCAGTATTTT. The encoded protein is CASSFRQGGPDTQYF.

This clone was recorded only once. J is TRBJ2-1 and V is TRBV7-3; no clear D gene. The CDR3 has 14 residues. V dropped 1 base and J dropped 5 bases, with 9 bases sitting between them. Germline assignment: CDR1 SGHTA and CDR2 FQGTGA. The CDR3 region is CASSLNFPNNEQFF. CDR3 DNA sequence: TGTGCCAGCAGCTTAAATTTCCCTAACAATGAGCAGTTCTTC.

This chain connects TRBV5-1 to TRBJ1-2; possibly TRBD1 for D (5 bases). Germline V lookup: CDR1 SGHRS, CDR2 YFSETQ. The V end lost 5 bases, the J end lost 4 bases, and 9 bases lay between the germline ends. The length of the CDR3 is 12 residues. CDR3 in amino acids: CASSSTAYGYTF. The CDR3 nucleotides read TGCGCCAGCAGTTCGACAGCCTATGGCTACACCTTC.